This T cell receptor beta chain was retrieved from a study of T cells in Graves' hyperthyroidism and ophthalmopathy (dated by TCRdb to the late 2010s). General notes on the study: Peripheral blood was sampled at the time of initial diagnosis, prior to any treatment. In addition, the study compared T-cell repertoires in thyroid tissue and in blood from six Graves' hyperthyroidism patients. The approximately 95 discovery patients were divided at random into training and test sets in a 7:3 ratio. Prospective prediction of ophthalmopathy was tested in an independent validation cohort consisting of 18 to 20 hyperthyroidism patients and more than 15 patients who later progressed to ophthalmopathy. Following sampling, methimazole starting at 30 mg daily was given to hyperthyroidism patients, and high-dose intravenous methylprednisolone was given to ophthalmopathy patients. The paper describes TCR Vbeta CDR3 sequencing of about 140 peripheral blood samples, made up of fewer than 50 ophthalmopathy patients, some 76 hyperthyroidism patients and some 17 progressor patients. TCR V-J signatures able to tell the groups apart were searched for in a discovery cohort of 95 to 100 patients, of whom 40 to 45 had Graves' ophthalmopathy and 57 had stable Graves' hyperthyroidism.

Stable Graves' hyperthyroidism was defined as the absence of progression to ophthalmopathy over 18 months of follow-up. Hyperthyroidism patients were aged 18 to 65 years and newly diagnosed, with disease duration of less than 2 months. Any patient with an uncontrolled infection, another autoimmune disease, pregnancy or lactation was excluded. Diagnoses relied on clinical symptoms, serum thyroxine and TRAb, thyroid ultrasound and orbital computed tomography. PBMCs were separated from roughly 9.3 ml of fresh peripheral blood using Ficoll-Paque density gradient centrifugation. Total RNA was extracted with Trizol reagent, and quality was checked on an Agilent 2100 Bioanalyzer. The TCR beta CDR3 regions were amplified from RNA transcripts. For the first round of RT-PCR on the TCR CDR3, the HTBI primer set was used together with the Qiagen OneStep RT-PCR kit. Libraries were constructed in a second round of multiplex PCR, after which size selection and purification were carried out. Libraries were sequenced paired-end with 100 bp reads on an Illumina HiSeq2000. Per the authors' processing: SOAPnuke was used to process the raw data, with reads discarded if the reads contained adapters or uncalled bases, had a mean Phred below 15, or lacked an exact constant-primer or identifier match. COPE v1.2.5 was used to merge the high-quality paired reads, and each unique nucleotide sequence was defined as a clonotype. MiTCR v1.1 was used to align clonotypes to the IMGT TRBV, TRBD and TRBJ reference segments. Analysis was restricted to V-J combinations with a frequency above 0.0001, which covered 98% to 99.2% of repertoires. The TCS score was defined as F50 (clonal expansion) divided by E x V (chaos), with BLOSUM62-based TCRdist calculated between CDR3 peptides within each V-J. Welch's t-statistics and random forest reduced around 550 V-J features to 13, which were used in a naive Bayes classifier (R e1071). TCRdb redid the processing of the public reads, applying fastp at Q25 and MiXCR, and retained in-frame beta chains. Each record represents a unique CDR3 protein, reported with the most common genes and DNA among its rows. TCRdb, not the original authors, processed these V and J calls. This sample holds under 400,000 distinct CDR3 sequences; roughly 20% were observed only once. The ten top clones hold around 50% of the sample.

Of note for this clonotype: Its antigen is currently not known. No quality values exist for individual bases; no much larger clone is one base distant.

Broader findings and caveats from the paper: In cross-validation, a model built on a 13 V-J signature told ophthalmopathy apart from stable hyperthyroidism with approximately 90% sensitivity and about 81% specificity, and in testing the same model reached 80%/75%. During validation, the model predicted progression to ophthalmopathy a median of roughly six months ahead of onset, with 70.59% sensitivity and 72% to 80% specificity. Blood samples also contained most of the expanded thyroid clonotypes (frequency above 0.001), which suggests that blood repertoires may reflect thyroid immune responses. Sample size was not statistically predetermined, and investigators were not blinded to group allocation.

The sample consisted of blood. The sequence derives from a woman aged 50 to 60 with Graves' hyperthyroidism.

The DNA sequence follows: TGTGCCAGCAGCTCAGACAGGGGGGATTATTCACCCCTCCACTTT. Translated, it gives CASSSDRGDYSPLHF. In this chain, TRBV5-4 is recombined with TRBJ1-6, with 9 bases aligning to TRBD1. Measured from the cysteine to the phenylalanine, the CDR3 is 15 residues long. The DNA shown is the 45-base CDR3, in frame from base 1. The germline V gene (reference sequence) provides CDR1 SGHNT and CDR2 YYREEE. Compared with germline, V lacks 3 bases and J lacks 8 bases; bases without a gene match: 6.